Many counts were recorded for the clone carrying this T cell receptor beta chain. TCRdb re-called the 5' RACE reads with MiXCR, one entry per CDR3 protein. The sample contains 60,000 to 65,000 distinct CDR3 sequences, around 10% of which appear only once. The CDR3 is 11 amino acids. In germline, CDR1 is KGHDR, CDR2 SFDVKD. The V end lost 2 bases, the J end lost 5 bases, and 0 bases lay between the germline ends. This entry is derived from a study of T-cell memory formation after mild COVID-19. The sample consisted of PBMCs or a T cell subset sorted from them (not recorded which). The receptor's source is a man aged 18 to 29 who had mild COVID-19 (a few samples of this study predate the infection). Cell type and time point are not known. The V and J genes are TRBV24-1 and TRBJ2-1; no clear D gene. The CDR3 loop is CATSDYNEQFF. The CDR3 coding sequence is TGTGCCACCAGTGATTACAATGAGCAGTTCTTC.